This passage covers 5 T cell receptor beta chains from one sample sequenced in a study of regulatory T cells in long-lasting Graves disease (dated by TCRdb to about 2021). Receptors were amplified or captured by multiplex PCR. TCRdb shows the sequencer as Illumina HiSeq 4000. To build TCR beta libraries, CDR3 regions were amplified by Arm-PCR using iRepertoire HTBI primers. TCRdb applied fastp at Q25 and MiXCR to the public reads, then kept only in-frame beta chains. When rows share a CDR3 protein, they turn into one entry using the most common DNA and genes. In this sample the table shows approximately 400,000 distinct CDR3 sequences, around 21% of which occur a single time. The ten most abundant clones make up more than 20% of the sample. Taken with the paper, the label for time point translates to: persistent/refractory GD, antithyroid drugs over 5 years with positive TRAb. For both TCR sequencing and RNA sequencing, RNA was extracted from PBMCs in TRIzol.

The sample here was peripheral blood mononuclear cells (PBMCs), taken when the disease was refractory, from a patient treated with antithyroid drugs. Receptors were obtained from a female donor with Graves disease.

The rearrangement links TRBV6-5 to TRBJ2-2; D call uncertain. Trimming left V 0 bases short and J 0 bases short, with 11 bases between. This CDR3 is built from 17 residues. The germline CDR1 and CDR2 sequences are MNHEY and SVGAGI. The DNA for the CDR3 is TGTGCCAGCAGTTACTCGAACCGGCACGCGAACACCGGGGAGCTGTTTTTT. Translated, it gives CASSYSNRHANTGELFF.

This clonotype was seen many times. The chain joins TRBV12-3 or TRBV12-4 to TRBJ1-2; 7 bases are shared with TRBD1. The CDR3 extends over 14 amino acids. The V and J ends lost 3 bases and 7 bases, in that order; junction bases with no gene match: 8. The CDR3 here is CASSFSRGPGGYTF. The CDR3 DNA reads as TGTGCCAGCAGTTTTTCTAGGGGGCCCGGTGGCTACACCTTC.

This clonotype appeared a few times. Written as DNA, the CDR3 is TGTGCCAGCAGCCCCCGGGACAGGGTCTCCTATAATTCACCCCTCCACTTT. Translated, it gives CASSPRDRVSYNSPLHF. V usage is TRBV9 and J usage is TRBJ1-6; the match to TRBD1 covers 9 bases. CDR1 and CDR2 from the germline V gene are SGDLS and YYNGEE. CDR3 length equals 17 residues. V was clipped by 4 bases and J by 0 bases; unmatched bases: 5.

This clonotype appeared many times. The gene calls are TRBV6-1 and TRBJ2-5; TRBD2 matches at 7 bases. Germline V lookup: CDR1 MNHNS, CDR2 SASEGT. This CDR3 contains 16 residues. V lost 0 bases to trimming and J lost 0 bases; unmatched junction nucleotides: 4. Here the CDR3 reads CASSEAVAGDQETQYF. The DNA for the CDR3 is TGTGCCAGCAGTGAAGCTGTGGCGGGGGACCAAGAGACCCAGTACTTC.

This clonotype was counted only a few times. The chain uses TRBV29-1 and TRBJ2-5; 7 positions agree with TRBD1. This CDR3 spans 18 amino acids. V gave up 7 bases and J gave up 1 base; unmatched junction bases: 21. Germline loops: CDR1 SQVTM, CDR2 ANQGSEA. In nucleotides, the CDR3 is TGCAGCGCCTTAGGATCCAGGCATCGGGACAGTCTCCAAGAGACCCAGTACTTC. Amino acid sequence: CSALGSRHRDSLQETQYF.